This TCR beta chain was captured in a study of blood T cell repertoires in COVID-19. Study information: Donors in the United States, Italy and Spain gave samples during acute or convalescent COVID-19. In each case, the material was cDNA or gDNA derived from T cells, B-cell-depleted T cells, or PBMCs.

Unmatched junction bases numbered 7, after V lost 5 bases and J lost 3 bases. Germline lookup yields CDR1 SGHVS and CDR2 FNYEAQ. The length of the CDR3 is 15 residues. Original data processing: Estimation of nucleated cell counts relied on the amplification of reference gene primers. Produced via immunoSEQ multiplex PCR; TCRdb's table is partial and in-frame only. The V and J calls and the clone size are those of that table, but D and trimming were determined from the DNA. The sample has around 40,000 clones, roughly nine tenths seen once; the top ten hold about 6.1%. The receptor comes from a human donor in a cohort sampled during active COVID-19. The sequencing sample was made of peripheral blood. The rearrangement links TRBV7-6 to TRBJ2-3; 8 bases are shared with TRBD2. The CDR3 DNA reads TGTGCCAGCAGCCCGGGAGCGGGAGCGACAGATACGCAGTATTTT. Protein: CASSPGAGATDTQYF.